This passage covers 9 T cell receptor beta chains from one sample sequenced in a study of blood T cell repertoires in COVID-19. Some clones are missing from TCRdb's copy, which holds only in-frame ones; the method was immunoSEQ multiplex PCR. The data contain over 300,000 clones, around 89% of them singletons. The specimen sequenced was PBMCs or T cells enriched from blood (not recorded which). These TCRs come from a woman aged 40 to 55 who had recovered from COVID-19.

The V and J genes are TRBV29-1 and TRBJ2-1, with 11 nucleotides matching TRBD2. CDR1 and CDR2 from the germline V gene are SQVTM and ANQGSEA. V trimming: 6 bases; J trimming: 5 bases; junction bases outside the gene matches: 18. There are 18 residues in the CDR3. The CDR3 nucleotides read TGCAGCGTCCGTAAAACCCGGACTAGCGGGTGGGTTAACAATGAGCAGTTCTTC. Its protein product is CSVRKTRTSGWVNNEQFF.

The chain employs TRBV7-3 and TRBJ1-5; tentative D call: TRBD1 (5 bases). Germline CDR1 and CDR2: SGHTA and FQGTGA. The V end lost 2 bases, the J end lost 7 bases, and 9 bases lay between the germline ends. The CDR3 length is 13 residues. CDR3 nucleotides: TGTGCCAGCAGCTTAGGAGGGGCCCAGCCCCAGCATTTT. Encoded protein: CASSLGGAQPQHF.

This chain joins TRBV2 and TRBJ1-2, with D possibly being TRBD1 (5 bases). The CDR3 totals 13 residues. Trimming removed 6 bases at V and 3 bases at J, with 11 bases between. Germline V gene lookup returns CDR1 SNHLY and CDR2 FYNNEI. CDR3 amino acids: CASRSGGDYGYTF. The CDR3, as DNA: TGTGCCAGCAGGTCTGGGGGGGACTATGGCTACACCTTC.

CDR3 bases: TGTGCCAGCAGTCCCCGCAGTAATCAGCCCCAGCATTTT. Translation: CASSPRSNQPQHF. The chain carries TRBV27 and TRBJ1-5; no reliable D call. The V end lost 5 bases, the J end lost 4 bases, and 9 bases lay between the germline ends. The CDR3 spans 13 residues. The germline V gene encodes CDR1 MNHEY and CDR2 SMNVEV (reference sequence).

This chain links TRBV6-5 with TRBJ1-1; possible D gene TRBD1, 5 bases. Per germline, CDR1 MNHEY and CDR2 SVGAGI. The CDR3 is 16 residues long. V shed 4 bases and J shed 0 bases, with 15 bases lying between them. CDR3 protein: CASSSWGVLMNTEAFF. CDR3 sequence (DNA): TGTGCCAGCAGTTCCTGGGGGGTGCTCATGAACACTGAAGCTTTCTTT.

The chain recombines TRBV6-2 or TRBV6-3 with TRBJ2-7; D gene uncertain. Germline values: CDR1 MNHEY, CDR2 SVGEGT. There are 11 residues in the CDR3. Trimming cost V 6 bases and J 3 bases, with 6 bases left between them. CDR3 sequence reads: CASSLNYEQYF. The CDR3 DNA is TGTGCCAGCAGCCTCAACTACGAGCAGTACTTC.

V gene TRBV4-3 combines with J gene TRBJ2-1, with TRBD2 identical over 9 bases. V gave up 0 bases and J gave up 9 bases; unmatched junction bases: 12. Germline CDR1 is LGHNA and CDR2 is YSLEER. This CDR3 spans 17 amino acids. CDR3 protein: CASSQEAATSGTSEQFF. The CDR3 DNA reads TGCGCCAGCAGCCAAGAAGCCGCGACTAGCGGCACCAGTGAGCAGTTCTTC.

This sequence joins TRBV7-6 and TRBJ2-7, with 7 bases identical to TRBD1. The germline V gene has CDR1 SGHVS and CDR2 FNYEAQ. V gave up 5 bases and J gave up 4 bases; unmatched junction bases: 5. CDR3 size: 13 residues. CDR3 coding DNA: TGTGCCAGCAGCCCCTTGACAGGGTACGAGCAGTACTTC. It translates to CASSPLTGYEQYF.

The rearrangement uses TRBV11-2 and TRBJ2-3; 9 bases match TRBD2. Per germline, CDR1 SGHAT and CDR2 FQNNGV. This CDR3 has 16 residues. Trimming took 4 bases from V and 0 from J; bases not matched to a gene: 5. DNA of the CDR3: TGTGCCAGCAGCTCGGGACTAGCCGATAGCACAGATACGCAGTATTTT. Translating gives CASSSGLADSTDTQYF.